This note documents a single TCR beta chain sequence. This clonotype was seen a few times. Its binding antigen is unknown. Per-base quality was not reported, and no clone a single base away is much larger than it. This record comes from a study of T-cell memory formation after mild COVID-19 (dated by TCRdb to the early 2020s). For the wider study: TCR sequence clusters from the two donors were largely donor specific. T-cell clones expanding and contracting after mild COVID-19 in a couple of donors were tracked by longitudinal TCRalpha and TCRbeta repertoire sequencing. The cohort was made up of two young adult volunteers, one female and one male, who were previously healthy. The research as a whole found: Some responding clones were detected in pre-infection memory, which suggested that pre-existing cross-reactive memory T cells had joined the SARS-CoV-2 response. Balanced CD4/CD8 phenotypes were observed for clones contracting from day 15 to 85, whereas a bias towards CD4+ was observed for a second wave of clones expanding from day 15 to 37. Contracting CD4+ clones turned up mainly in the CM and EM memory subsets, whereas EMRA was where CD8+ clones were enriched. SARS-CoV-2 specificity of the second-wave clones peaking on day 37 was not confirmed. Only a couple of mild cases were covered by the study, and larger cohorts that include severe cases with pre-infection samples were considered necessary.

The junction shows trimming of 4 bases on V and 1 base on J, and the gene matches do not reach 6 bases of it. The germline V gene specifies SGHTS as CDR1 and YDEGEE as CDR2. Including cysteine and phenylalanine, the CDR3 has 15 amino acids. Of all the DNA, just the CDR3 is kept, 45 bases in frame from base 1. Data came from an Illumina NovaSeq 6000. cDNA libraries for TCRalpha and TCRbeta were prepared by 5'RACE using constant-segment primers, with sample barcodes and unique molecular identifiers added. Trizol reagent was used to extract RNA from every sample. The libraries were amplified in two PCR steps, and the second step added a second sample barcode and Illumina TruSeq adapters. Sequencing of the libraries was done on an Illumina NovaSeq, producing 2 x 150 bp paired-end reads. Turning to the authors' computational methods: With migec v1.2.7, reads were demultiplexed and then collapsed into UMI-guided consensus sequences. Using mixcr v2.1.11, UMI consensuses were aligned to TRA and TRB V and J templates and then assembled into clonotypes. A clonotype was counted as expanded or contracted only when both edgeR and NoisET called the clonotype significant, with the noise models trained on biological replicates. For edgeR calls, the thresholds were a false discovery rate-adjusted p below 0.01 and a log2 fold-change of 1. As an exploratory analysis of dynamics, max-normalized trajectories of the 1000 most abundant clonotypes were examined by PCA with hierarchical clustering. The CD4 or CD8 phenotype of responding clones was assigned using the separately sequenced CD4+ and CD8+ repertoires. TCRdb trimmed public reads at Q25 via fastp, called clones via MiXCR and kept in-frame beta chains. Each entry merges the rows of one CDR3 protein and shows their most common DNA and genes. The V and J calls were determined by TCRdb, not by the authors. In this sample the table shows 400,000 or so distinct CDR3 sequences, roughly 21% of which occur a single time. The top ten clones comprise approximately 12% of the sample.

Ficoll-Paque density gradient centrifugation was the method used to isolate PBMCs. The V and J segments used are TRBV5-8 and TRBJ1-1; TRBD1 fits 8 bases in the junction. Sequenced: PBMCs or a T cell subset sorted from them (not recorded which). The source of this sequence is an adult woman who had mild COVID-19 (a few samples of this study predate the infection). The sample titles of this study are shuffled in the database, so cell type and time point are left out; the donor was told from shared clones. In nucleotide form, the sequence is TGTGCCAGCAGCCCGGACGGACAGGGGAACACTGAAGCTTTCTTT. This gives the protein CASSPDGQGNTEAFF. Beyond the CDR3, the reference TRBV5-8 and TRBJ1-1 genes provide the residues; the full variable domain reads: EAGVTQSPTHLIKTRGQQATLRCSPISGHTSVYWYQQALGLGLQFLLWYDEGEERNRGNFPPRFSGRQFPNYSSELNVNALELEDSALYLCASSPDGQGNTEAFFGQGTRLTVV.